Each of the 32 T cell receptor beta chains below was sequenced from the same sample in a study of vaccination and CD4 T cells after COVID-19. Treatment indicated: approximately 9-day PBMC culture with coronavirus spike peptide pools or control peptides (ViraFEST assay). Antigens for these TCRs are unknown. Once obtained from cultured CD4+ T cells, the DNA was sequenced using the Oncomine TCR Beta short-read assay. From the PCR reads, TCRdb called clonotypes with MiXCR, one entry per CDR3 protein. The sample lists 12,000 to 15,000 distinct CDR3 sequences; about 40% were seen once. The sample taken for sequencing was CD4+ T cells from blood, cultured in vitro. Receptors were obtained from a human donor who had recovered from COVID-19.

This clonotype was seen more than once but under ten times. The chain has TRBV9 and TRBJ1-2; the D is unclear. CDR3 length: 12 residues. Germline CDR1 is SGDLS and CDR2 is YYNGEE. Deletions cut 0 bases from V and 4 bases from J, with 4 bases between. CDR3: CASSVGGYGYTF. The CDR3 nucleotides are TGTGCCAGCAGCGTAGGAGGCTATGGCTACACCTTC.

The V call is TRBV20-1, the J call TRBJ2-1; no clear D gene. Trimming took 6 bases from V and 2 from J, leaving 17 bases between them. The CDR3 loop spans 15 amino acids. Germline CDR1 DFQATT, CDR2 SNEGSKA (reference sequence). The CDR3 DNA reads TGCAGTGCAAGTAAGCACCCCATTACCTACAATGAGCAGTTCTTC. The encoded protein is CSASKHPITYNEQFF.

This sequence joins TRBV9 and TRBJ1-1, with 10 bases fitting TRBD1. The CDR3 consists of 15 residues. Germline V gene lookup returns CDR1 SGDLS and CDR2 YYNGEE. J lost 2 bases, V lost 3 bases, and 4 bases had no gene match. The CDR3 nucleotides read TGTGCCAGCAGCGCTCGGGACAGGGGCAACACTGAAGCTTTCTTT. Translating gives CASSARDRGNTEAFF.

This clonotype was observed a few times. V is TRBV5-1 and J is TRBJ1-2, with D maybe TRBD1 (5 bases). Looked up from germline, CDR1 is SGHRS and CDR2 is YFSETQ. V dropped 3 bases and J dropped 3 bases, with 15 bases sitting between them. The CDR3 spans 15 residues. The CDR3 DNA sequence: TGCGCCAGCAGCTCTGCCGGGGCCACGGACTATGGCTACACCTTC. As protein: CASSSAGATDYGYTF. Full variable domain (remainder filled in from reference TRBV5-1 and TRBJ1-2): KAGVTQTPRYLIKTRGQQVTLSCSPISGHRSVSWYQQTPGQGLQFLFEYFSETQRNKGNFPGRFSGRQFSNSRSEMNVSTLELGDSALYLCASSSAGATDYGYTFGSGTRLTVV.

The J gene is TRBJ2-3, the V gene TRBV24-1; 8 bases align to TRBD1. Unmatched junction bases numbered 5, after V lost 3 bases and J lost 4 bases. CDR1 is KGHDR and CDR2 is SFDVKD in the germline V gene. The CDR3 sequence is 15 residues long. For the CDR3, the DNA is TGTGCCACCAGTGATCCACAGGGGGGACCAGATACGCAGTATTTT. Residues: CATSDPQGGPDTQYF.

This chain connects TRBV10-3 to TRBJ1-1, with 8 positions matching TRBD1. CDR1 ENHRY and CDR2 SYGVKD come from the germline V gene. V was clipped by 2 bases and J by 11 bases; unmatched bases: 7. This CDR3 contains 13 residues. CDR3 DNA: TGTGCCATCAGTGAGGGCAGGGGGCTAGAGGCTTTCTTT. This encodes CAISEGRGLEAFF.

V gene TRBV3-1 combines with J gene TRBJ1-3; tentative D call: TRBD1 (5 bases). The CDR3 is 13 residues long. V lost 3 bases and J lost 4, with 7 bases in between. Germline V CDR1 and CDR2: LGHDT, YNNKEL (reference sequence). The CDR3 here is CASSQGVGNTIYF. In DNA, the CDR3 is TGTGCCAGCAGCCAGGGGGTCGGAAACACCATATATTTT.

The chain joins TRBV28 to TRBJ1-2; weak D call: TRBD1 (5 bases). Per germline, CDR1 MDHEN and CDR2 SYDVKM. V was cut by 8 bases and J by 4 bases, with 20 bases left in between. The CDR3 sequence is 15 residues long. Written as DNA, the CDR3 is TGTGCCAGCTGGACTCAAACTGCAGGGTCCTATGGCTACACCTTC. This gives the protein CASWTQTAGSYGYTF.

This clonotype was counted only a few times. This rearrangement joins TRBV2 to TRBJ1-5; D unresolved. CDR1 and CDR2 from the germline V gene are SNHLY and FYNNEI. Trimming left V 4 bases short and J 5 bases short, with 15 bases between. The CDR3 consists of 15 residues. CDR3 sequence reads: CASSVGRQTYQPQHF. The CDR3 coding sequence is TGTGCCAGCAGTGTGGGCAGGCAAACCTATCAGCCCCAGCATTTT.

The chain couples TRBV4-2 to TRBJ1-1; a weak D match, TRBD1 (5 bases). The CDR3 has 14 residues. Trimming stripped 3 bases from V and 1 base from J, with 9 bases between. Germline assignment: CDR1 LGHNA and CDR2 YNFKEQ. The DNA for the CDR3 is TGTGCCAGCAGCCAGTCAGGACAGAACACTGAAGCTTTCTTT. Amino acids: CASSQSGQNTEAFF.

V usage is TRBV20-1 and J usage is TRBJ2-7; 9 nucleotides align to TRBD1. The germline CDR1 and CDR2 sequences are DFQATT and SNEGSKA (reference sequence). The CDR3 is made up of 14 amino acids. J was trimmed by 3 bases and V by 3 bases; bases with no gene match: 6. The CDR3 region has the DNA TGCAGTGCTAGCGGACAGGGGCTCCTCTACGAGCAGTACTTC. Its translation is CSASGQGLLYEQYF.

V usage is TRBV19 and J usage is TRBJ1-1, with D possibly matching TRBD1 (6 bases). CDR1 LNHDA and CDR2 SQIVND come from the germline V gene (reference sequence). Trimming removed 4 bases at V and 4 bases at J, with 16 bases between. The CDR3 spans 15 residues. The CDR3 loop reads CASSTHSGGTTEAFF. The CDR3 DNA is TGTGCCAGTAGTACACATTCGGGGGGCACCACTGAAGCTTTCTTT. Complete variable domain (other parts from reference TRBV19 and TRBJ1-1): DGGITQSPKYLFRKEGQNVTLSCEQNLNHDAMYWYRQDPGQGLRLIYYSQIVNDFQKGDIAEGYSVSREKKESFPLTVTSAQKNPTAFYLCASSTHSGGTTEAFFGQGTRLTVV.

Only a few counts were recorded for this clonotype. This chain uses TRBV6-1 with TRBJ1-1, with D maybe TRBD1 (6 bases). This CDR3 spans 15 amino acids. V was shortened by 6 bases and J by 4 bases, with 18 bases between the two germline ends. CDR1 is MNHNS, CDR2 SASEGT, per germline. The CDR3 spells CASRPQGLGGTEAFF. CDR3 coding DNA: TGTGCCAGCAGACCTCAGGGGCTCGGGGGCACTGAAGCTTTCTTT.

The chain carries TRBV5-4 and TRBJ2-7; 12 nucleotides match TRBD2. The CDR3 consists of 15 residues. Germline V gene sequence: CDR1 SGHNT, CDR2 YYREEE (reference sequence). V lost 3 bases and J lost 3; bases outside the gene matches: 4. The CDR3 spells CASSSRLAGDYEQYF. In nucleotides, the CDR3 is TGTGCCAGCAGCTCTCGACTAGCGGGGGACTACGAGCAGTACTTC.

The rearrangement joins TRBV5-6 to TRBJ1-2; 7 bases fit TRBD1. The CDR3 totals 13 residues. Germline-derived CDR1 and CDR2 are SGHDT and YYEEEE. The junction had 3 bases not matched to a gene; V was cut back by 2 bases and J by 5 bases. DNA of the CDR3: TGTGCCAGCAGCTTAGGGACAGTATATGGCTACACCTTC. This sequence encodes CASSLGTVYGYTF. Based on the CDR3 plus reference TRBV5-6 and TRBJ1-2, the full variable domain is DAGVTQSPTHLIKTRGQQVTLRCSPKSGHDTVSWYQQALGQGPQFIFQYYEEEERQRGNFPDRFSGHQFPNYSSELNVNALLLGDSALYLCASSLGTVYGYTFGSGTRLTVV.

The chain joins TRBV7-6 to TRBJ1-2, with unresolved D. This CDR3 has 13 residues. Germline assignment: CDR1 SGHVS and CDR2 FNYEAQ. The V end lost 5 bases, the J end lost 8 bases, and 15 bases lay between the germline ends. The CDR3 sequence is CASSPRGVQGYTF. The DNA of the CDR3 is TGTGCCAGCAGCCCACGGGGAGTGCAAGGCTACACCTTC.

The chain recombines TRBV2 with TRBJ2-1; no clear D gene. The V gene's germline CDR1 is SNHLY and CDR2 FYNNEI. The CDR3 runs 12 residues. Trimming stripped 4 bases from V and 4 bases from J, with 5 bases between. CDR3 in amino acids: CASSGEYNEQFF. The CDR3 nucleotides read TGTGCCAGCAGTGGGGAATACAATGAGCAGTTCTTC.

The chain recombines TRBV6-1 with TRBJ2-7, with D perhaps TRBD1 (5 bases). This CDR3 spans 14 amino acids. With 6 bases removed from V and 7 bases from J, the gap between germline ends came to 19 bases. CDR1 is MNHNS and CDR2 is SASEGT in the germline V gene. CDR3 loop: CASSPPGSASEQYF. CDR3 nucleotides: TGTGCCAGCAGCCCCCCAGGGTCAGCCAGTGAGCAGTACTTC.

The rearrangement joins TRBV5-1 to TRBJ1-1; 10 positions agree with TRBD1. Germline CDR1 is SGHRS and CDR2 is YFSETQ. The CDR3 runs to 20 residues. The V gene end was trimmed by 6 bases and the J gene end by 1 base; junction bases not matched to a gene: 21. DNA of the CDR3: TGCGCCAGCACCAGTGTCGGGGACAGGGGCGAACGAGCCAAGAACACTGAAGCTTTCTTT. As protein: CASTSVGDRGERAKNTEAFF.

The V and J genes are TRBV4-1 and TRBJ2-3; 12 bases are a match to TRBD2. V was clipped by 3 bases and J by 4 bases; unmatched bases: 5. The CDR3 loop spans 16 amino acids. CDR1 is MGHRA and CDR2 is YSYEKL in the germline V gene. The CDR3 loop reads CASSQVLAGGPDTQYF. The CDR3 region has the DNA TGCGCCAGCAGCCAGGTGCTAGCGGGGGGGCCAGATACGCAGTATTTT.

CDR3 bases: TGTGCCAGTACGAGCGGGGCGAACACCGGGGAGCTGTTTTTT. This translates into CASTSGANTGELFF. J is TRBJ2-2 and V is TRBV18, with 7 bases identical to TRBD2. The length of the CDR3 is 14 residues. The V segment lost 9 bases and the J segment 0 bases; nucleotides outside the gene matches: 4. From germline, CDR1 is KGHSH and CDR2 LQKENI.

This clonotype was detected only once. CDR3 residues: CASSLGHRGDTDTQYF. For the CDR3, the DNA is TGTGCCAGCAGCTTGGGCCATCGGGGGGACACAGATACGCAGTATTTT. The chain recombines TRBV5-4 with TRBJ2-3; 7 positions agree with TRBD2. Germline-derived CDR1 and CDR2 are SGHNT and YYREEE (reference sequence). This CDR3 has 16 residues. V trimming: 0 bases; J trimming: 2 bases; junction bases outside the gene matches: 6.

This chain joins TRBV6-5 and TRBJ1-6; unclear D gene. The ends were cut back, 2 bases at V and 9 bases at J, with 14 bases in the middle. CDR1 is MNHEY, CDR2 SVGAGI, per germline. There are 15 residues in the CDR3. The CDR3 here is CASSYESGIGSPLHF. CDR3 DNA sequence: TGTGCCAGCAGTTACGAGTCGGGGATTGGTTCACCCCTCCACTTT.

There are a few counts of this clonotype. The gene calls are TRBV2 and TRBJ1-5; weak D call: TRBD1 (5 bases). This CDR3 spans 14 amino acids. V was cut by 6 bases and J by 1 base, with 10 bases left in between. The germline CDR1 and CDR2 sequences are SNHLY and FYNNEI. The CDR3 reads CASREGHSNQPQHF. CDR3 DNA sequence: TGTGCCAGCAGGGAGGGGCACAGCAATCAGCCCCAGCATTTT.

The CDR3 is CASSSTTTPRNSPLHF. The CDR3 DNA reads TGTGCCAGCAGCTCGACGACAACTCCTAGGAATTCACCCCTCCACTTT. The rearrangement uses TRBV7-9 and TRBJ1-6; D is undetermined. Trimming pared 4 bases from V and 7 bases from J, leaving 17 bases between. Germline CDR1 SEHNR, CDR2 FQNEAQ (reference sequence). This CDR3 has 16 amino acids.

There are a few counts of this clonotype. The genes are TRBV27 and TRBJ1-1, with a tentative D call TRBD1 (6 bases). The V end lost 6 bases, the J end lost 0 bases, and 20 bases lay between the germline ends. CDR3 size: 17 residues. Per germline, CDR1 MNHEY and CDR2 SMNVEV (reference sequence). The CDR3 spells CASRSDKGTTMNTEAFF. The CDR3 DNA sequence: TGTGCCAGCAGGTCGGATAAGGGGACAACCATGAACACTGAAGCTTTCTTT.

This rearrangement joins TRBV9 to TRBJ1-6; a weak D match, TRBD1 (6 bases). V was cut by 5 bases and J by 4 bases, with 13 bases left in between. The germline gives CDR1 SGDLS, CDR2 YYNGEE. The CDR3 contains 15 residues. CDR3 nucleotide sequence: TGTGCCAGCAGTCGGGACACCTTTTATAATTCACCCCTCCACTTT. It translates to CASSRDTFYNSPLHF.

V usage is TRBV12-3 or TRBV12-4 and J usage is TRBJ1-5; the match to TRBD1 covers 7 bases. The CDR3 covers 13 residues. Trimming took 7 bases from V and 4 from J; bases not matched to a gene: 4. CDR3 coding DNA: TGTGCCAGCAACGAACAGGGGAATCAGCCCCAGCATTTT. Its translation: CASNEQGNQPQHF.

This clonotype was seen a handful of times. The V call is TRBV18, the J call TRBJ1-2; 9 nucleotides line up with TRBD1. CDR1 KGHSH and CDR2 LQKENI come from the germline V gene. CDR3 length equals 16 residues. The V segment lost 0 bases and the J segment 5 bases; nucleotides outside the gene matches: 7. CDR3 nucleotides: TGTGCCAGCTCACCACCGGGACAGGGTACCTGGTATGGCTACACCTTC. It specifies CASSPPGQGTWYGYTF.

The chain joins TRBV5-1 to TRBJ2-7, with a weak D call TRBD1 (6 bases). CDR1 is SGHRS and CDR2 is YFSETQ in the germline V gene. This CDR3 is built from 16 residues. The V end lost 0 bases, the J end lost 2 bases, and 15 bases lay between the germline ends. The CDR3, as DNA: TGCGCCAGCAGCTTGGAAGGCTCGGGACAAGCCTACGAGCAGTACTTC. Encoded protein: CASSLEGSGQAYEQYF.

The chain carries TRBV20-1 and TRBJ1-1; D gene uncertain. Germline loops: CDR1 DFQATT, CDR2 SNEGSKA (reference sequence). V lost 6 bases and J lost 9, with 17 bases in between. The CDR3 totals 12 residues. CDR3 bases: TGCAGTGCCCCAGCAACGGGCCGGAAAGCTTTCTTT. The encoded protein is CSAPATGRKAFF.

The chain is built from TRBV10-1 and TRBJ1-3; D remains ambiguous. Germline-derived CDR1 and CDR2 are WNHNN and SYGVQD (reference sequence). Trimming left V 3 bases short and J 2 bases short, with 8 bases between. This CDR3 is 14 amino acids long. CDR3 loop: CASSEDSAGNTIYF. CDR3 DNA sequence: TGCGCCAGCAGTGAAGATTCAGCTGGAAACACCATATATTTT.